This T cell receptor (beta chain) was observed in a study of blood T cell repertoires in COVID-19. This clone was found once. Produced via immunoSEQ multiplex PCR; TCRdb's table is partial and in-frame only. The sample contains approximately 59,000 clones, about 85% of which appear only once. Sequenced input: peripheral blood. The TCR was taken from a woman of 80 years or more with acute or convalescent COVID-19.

DNA of the CDR3: TGTGCCAGCTCACCAGGGCAGGGAACCGGGGAGCTGTTTTTT. This sequence encodes CASSPGQGTGELFF. The chain carries TRBV18 and TRBJ2-2; perhaps TRBD1 as D (5 bases). CDR1 is KGHSH, CDR2 LQKENI, per germline. Trimming took 2 bases from V and 5 from J, leaving 9 bases between them. This CDR3 is 14 amino acids long.